This T cell receptor beta chain stems from a study of cytomegalovirus exposure and HLA in healthy donors. V was pared by 4 bases and J by 0 bases, with 14 bases between. Germline CDR1 reads SGDLS; CDR2 reads YYNGEE. The CDR3 sequence is 16 residues long. Use of 60 Vbeta and 13 Jbeta primers characterized the PCR. Here immunoSEQ multiplex PCR was the method, and the copy in TCRdb shows in-frame clones only, minus some. The top ten clones hold 6.1% of a sample with roughly 100,000 clones, more than 80% of them seen once. Source material: PBMCs. The chain combines TRBV9 with TRBJ1-3; possible D gene TRBD1, 5 bases. This TCR was sampled from a man younger than 35 in good health and CMV-seronegative. The CDR3 region has the DNA TGTGCCAGCAGCCCCTTCTCGACAGTCTCTGGAAACACCATATATTTT. Protein product: CASSPFSTVSGNTIYF.